The clone carrying this T cell receptor beta chain was detected many times. What was amplified from RNA transcripts were TCR beta CDR3 regions. Primed by the HTBI set, a first-round RT-PCR was run on the TCR CDR3. Each CDR3 protein gets one entry after TCRdb re-called the multiplex PCR reads with MiXCR. The data show 550,000 to 600,000 distinct CDR3 sequences, 12% to 15% seen once. The germline CDR1 and CDR2 sequences are LGHDT and YNNKEL (reference sequence). The ends were cut back, 0 bases at V and 0 bases at J, with 14 bases in the middle. There are 17 residues in the CDR3. The record originates from a study of T cells in Graves' hyperthyroidism and ophthalmopathy. Study as a whole: Peripheral blood draws took place at initial diagnosis, ahead of any treatment.

The genes are TRBV3-1 and TRBJ1-2; D possibly corresponds to TRBD1 (6 bases). The TCR was taken from a woman between 18 and 29 years old with Graves' ophthalmopathy. Sequenced: blood. The CDR3 reads CASSQEEQQGPNYGYTF. The CDR3 nucleotides read TGTGCCAGCAGCCAAGAGGAACAACAGGGCCCTAACTATGGCTACACCTTC.